One and the same sample provided the 11 T cell receptor beta chains below, sequenced in a study of regulatory and conventional T cells in RAG deficiency. Profiling relied on immunoSEQ multiplex PCR, and the TCRdb table lists in-frame clones only, not all of them. The sample yields 30,000 to 40,000 clones, approximately 89% seen once. The same sample was also studied in work on regulatory T cells. As that report states: The PCR used 52 TRBV and 13 TRBJ primers.

The sequenced sample was CD8+ T cells sorted from blood. The receptors originated from a human donor in good health.

The chain couples TRBV9 to TRBJ2-7, with D perhaps TRBD1 or TRBD2 (5 bases each). The V and J ends lost 2 bases and 0 bases respectively, with 15 bases between them. The V gene's germline CDR1 is SGDLS and CDR2 YYNGEE. The CDR3 extends over 16 amino acids. The CDR3 region has the DNA TGTGCCAGCAGCGTCTCAACCGGGACGGACTCCTACGAGCAGTACTTC. It yields the protein CASSVSTGTDSYEQYF. Together with reference TRBV9 and TRBJ2-7, the CDR3 gives the full variable domain: DSGVTQTPKHLITATGQRVTLRCSPRSGDLSVYWYQQSLDQGLQFLIQYYNGEERAKGNILERFSAQQFPDLHSELNLSSLELGDSALYFCASSVSTGTDSYEQYFGPGTRLTVT.

V usage is TRBV5-1 and J usage is TRBJ1-1, with D possibly being TRBD1 (6 bases). The germline CDR1 and CDR2 sequences are SGHRS and YFSETQ. CDR3 size: 17 residues. V shed 4 bases and J shed 0 bases, with 19 bases lying between them. Written as DNA, the CDR3 is TGCGCCAGCAGCACCGGGACATTTTCGAACATGAACACTGAAGCTTTCTTT. Translation gives CASSTGTFSNMNTEAFF.

The chain joins TRBV5-6 to TRBJ2-1, with a weak D call TRBD2 (6 bases). The germline V gene has CDR1 SGHDT and CDR2 YYEEEE. The CDR3 length is 16 residues. V was clipped by 6 bases and J by 5 bases, with 21 bases between them. The CDR3 spells CASTPLAGRIHNEQFF. The CDR3, as DNA: TGTGCCAGCACCCCGCTCGCGGGAAGGATCCACAATGAGCAGTTCTTC.

This chain connects TRBV11-2 to TRBJ2-4; no firm D call. Germline V lookup: CDR1 SGHAT, CDR2 FQNNGV. V lost 1 base and J 9 bases, leaving 10 bases between the germline ends. The CDR3 is 13 residues long. The CDR3 sequence is CASSLGLSGIQYF. CDR3 nucleotides: TGTGCCAGCAGCTTAGGGCTTTCCGGCATTCAGTACTTC.

The chain is built from TRBV7-9 and TRBJ2-5, with 8 bases identical to TRBD1. Near its end, the DNA agrees better with TRBJ2-7, so the J call may be wrong. CDR1 and CDR2 (germline): SEHNR, FQNEAQ (reference sequence). The CDR3 contains 14 residues. The CDR3 protein is CASSPGQGGYEQYF. The CDR3 DNA sequence: TGTGCCAGCAGCCCTGGACAGGGTGGCTACGAGCAGTACTTC.

The chain carries TRBV10-3 and TRBJ2-2, with D perhaps TRBD1 (6 bases). Per germline, CDR1 ENHRY and CDR2 SYGVKD. V lost 8 bases, J lost 7 bases, and 17 bases lay in between. The CDR3 is made up of 14 amino acids. CDR3: CAIRTGRGDGELFF. The CDR3, as DNA: TGTGCCATCCGTACGGGCAGGGGAGACGGGGAGCTGTTTTTT.

This clone was seen a single time. This chain links TRBV25-1 with TRBJ2-5; D call uncertain. CDR1 and CDR2 from the germline V gene are MGHDK and SYGVNS. The CDR3 runs to 13 residues. V lost 1 base to trimming and J lost 3 bases, with 6 bases between them. Here the CDR3 DNA reads TGTGCCAGCAGTGAATTCTCAGAAGAGACCCAGTACTTC. Translating gives CASSEFSEETQYF.

The chain links TRBV28 to TRBJ2-7; 8 bases align to TRBD1. The V gene's germline CDR1 is MDHEN and CDR2 SYDVKM. The CDR3 loop spans 15 amino acids. J lost 5 bases, V lost 3 bases, and 9 bases had no gene match. The CDR3 nucleotides are TGTGCCAGCAGTTTTCTGGCAGGGGGCTCTCACGAGCAGTACTTC. It codes for CASSFLAGGSHEQYF.

The DNA of the CDR3 is TGTGCCAGCAGCCAAAACAGGGGGTTTGAGTTCTTC. Its protein is CASSQNRGFEFF. The J gene is TRBJ2-1, the V gene TRBV27; 8 bases agree with TRBD1. The V gene's germline CDR1 is MNHEY and CDR2 SMNVEV (reference sequence). The V and J ends lost 6 bases and 14 bases, in that order; junction bases with no gene match: 9. The CDR3 totals 12 residues.

The gene calls are TRBV5-8 and TRBJ1-5; the D is unclear. V lost 0 bases, J lost 4 bases, and 14 bases lay in between. The germline V gene encodes CDR1 SGHTS and CDR2 YDEGEE. The CDR3 contains 16 residues. CDR3 sequence: CASSLEVGNGNQPQHF. CDR3 DNA sequence: TGTGCCAGCAGCTTGGAGGTGGGAAATGGTAATCAGCCCCAGCATTTT.

The V gene is TRBV7-9, the J gene TRBJ1-1; TRBD1 aligns across 7 bases. The CDR3 covers 15 residues. Per the germline V gene, CDR1 is SEHNR and CDR2 is FQNEAQ (reference sequence). Unmatched junction bases numbered 7, after V lost 5 bases and J lost 1 base. In nucleotides, the CDR3 is TGTGCCAGCAGCCCCACGGACAGGCGGAACACTGAAGCTTTCTTT. It yields the protein CASSPTDRRNTEAFF.